One sample yielded the 2 T cell receptor beta chains listed below, sequenced in a study of CD8+ T cells in alopecia areata. cDNA serving as the sequencing template came from extracted, reverse transcribed RNA. Assay: immunoSEQ multiplex PCR; the TCRdb copy retains only in-frame clones and omits some. There are about 98,000 clones in the sample; about 45% occur only once, and 0.79% lies in the top ten. Sequenced: CD4+ T cells sorted from blood. The receptor source for this set is a human donor with alopecia areata.

About this clone itself: Being one base from a much bigger clone, this may be a read error. This specimen includes other DNA sequences encoding the same CDR3. The CDR3 protein is CASSLVHEQYF. The CDR3 DNA sequence: TGTGCCAGCAGCTTAGTCCACGAGCAGTACTTC. The rearrangement joins TRBV7-2 to TRBJ2-7; D remains ambiguous. This CDR3 has 11 residues. From germline, CDR1 is SGHTA and CDR2 FQGNSA. V dropped 1 base and J dropped 5 bases, with 3 bases sitting between them.

V and J are TRBV30 and TRBJ2-1, with TRBD2 matching 7 bases. CDR1 and CDR2 (germline): GTSNPN, SVGIG (reference sequence). Losses at the gene ends were 0 bases for V and 9 bases for J; bases not matched to a gene: 5. This CDR3 is built from 13 residues. The CDR3 DNA reads as TGTGCCTGGAGTGTACTTGGGGAGGGTGAGCAGTTCTTC. Translating gives CAWSVLGEGEQFF.